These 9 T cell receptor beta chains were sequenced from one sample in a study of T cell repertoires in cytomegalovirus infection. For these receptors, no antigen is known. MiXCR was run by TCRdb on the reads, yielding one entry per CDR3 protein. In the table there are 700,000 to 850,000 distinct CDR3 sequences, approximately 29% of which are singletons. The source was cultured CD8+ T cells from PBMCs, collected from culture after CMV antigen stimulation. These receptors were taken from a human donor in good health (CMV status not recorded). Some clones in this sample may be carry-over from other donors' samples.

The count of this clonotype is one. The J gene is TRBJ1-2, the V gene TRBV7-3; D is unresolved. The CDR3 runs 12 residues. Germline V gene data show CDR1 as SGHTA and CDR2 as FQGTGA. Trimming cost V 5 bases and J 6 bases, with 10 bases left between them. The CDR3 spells CASSPPRDGYTF. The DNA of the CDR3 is TGTGCCAGCAGCCCACCGAGGGATGGCTACACCTTC.

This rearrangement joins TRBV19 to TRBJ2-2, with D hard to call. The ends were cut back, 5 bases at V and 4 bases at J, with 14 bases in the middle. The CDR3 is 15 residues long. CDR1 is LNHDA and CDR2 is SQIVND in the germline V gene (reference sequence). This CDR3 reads CASSHMMGSTGELFF. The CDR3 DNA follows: TGTGCCAGTAGTCACATGATGGGTTCCACCGGGGAGCTGTTTTTT.

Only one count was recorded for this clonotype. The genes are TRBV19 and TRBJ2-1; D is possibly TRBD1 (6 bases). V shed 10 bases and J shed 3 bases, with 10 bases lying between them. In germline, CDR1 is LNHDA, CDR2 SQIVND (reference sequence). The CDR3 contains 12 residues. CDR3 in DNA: TGTGCCACCAACAGGGACTACAATGAGCAGTTCTTC. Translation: CATNRDYNEQFF.

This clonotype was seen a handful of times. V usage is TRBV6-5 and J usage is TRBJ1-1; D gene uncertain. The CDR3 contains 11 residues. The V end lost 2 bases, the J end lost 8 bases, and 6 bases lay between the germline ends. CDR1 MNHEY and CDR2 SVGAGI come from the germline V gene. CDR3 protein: CASSYEAEAFF. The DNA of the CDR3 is TGTGCCAGCAGTTACGAGGCCGAAGCTTTCTTT.

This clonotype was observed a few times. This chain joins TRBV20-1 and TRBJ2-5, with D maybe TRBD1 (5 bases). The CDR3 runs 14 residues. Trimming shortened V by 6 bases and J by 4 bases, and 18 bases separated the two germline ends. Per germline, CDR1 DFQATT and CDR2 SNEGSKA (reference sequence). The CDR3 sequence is CSADLREEGETQYF. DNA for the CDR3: TGCAGTGCGGACCTCAGGGAAGAAGGAGAGACCCAGTACTTC.

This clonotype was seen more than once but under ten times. The CDR3 spells CASGLVGGRRNQPQHF. The DNA for the CDR3 is TGTGCTAGTGGTTTGGTGGGGGGGCGAAGGAATCAGCCCCAGCATTTT. The V call is TRBV12-5, the J call TRBJ1-5, with D possibly matching TRBD1 (6 bases). Per germline, CDR1 LGHNT and CDR2 FRNRAP. The CDR3 is made up of 16 amino acids. Between the trimmed V and J ends, which lost 0 bases and 4 bases, there was a span of 13 bases.

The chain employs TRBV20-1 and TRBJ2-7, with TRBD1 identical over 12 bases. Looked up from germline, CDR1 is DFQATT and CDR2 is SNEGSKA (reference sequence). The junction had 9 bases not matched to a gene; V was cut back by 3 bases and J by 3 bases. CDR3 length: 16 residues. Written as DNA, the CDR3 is TGCAGTGCTAGTGGGGGACAGGGGGCTATACTCTACGAGCAGTACGTC. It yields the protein CSASGGQGAILYEQYV.

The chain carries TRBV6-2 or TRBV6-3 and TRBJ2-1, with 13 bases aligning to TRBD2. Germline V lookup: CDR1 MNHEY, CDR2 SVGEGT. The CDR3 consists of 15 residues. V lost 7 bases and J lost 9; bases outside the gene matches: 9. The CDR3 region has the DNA TGTGCCAGCACCTTTACTAGCGGGGGGGCCTCTGAGCAGTTCTTC. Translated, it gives CASTFTSGGASEQFF.

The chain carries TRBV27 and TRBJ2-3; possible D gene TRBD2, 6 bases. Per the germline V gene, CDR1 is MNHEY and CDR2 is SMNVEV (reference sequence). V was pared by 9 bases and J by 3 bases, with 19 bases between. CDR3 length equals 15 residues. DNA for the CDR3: TGTGCCAGTGGAGGGATTCCGGGTGTTACAGATACGCAGTATTTT. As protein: CASGGIPGVTDTQYF.